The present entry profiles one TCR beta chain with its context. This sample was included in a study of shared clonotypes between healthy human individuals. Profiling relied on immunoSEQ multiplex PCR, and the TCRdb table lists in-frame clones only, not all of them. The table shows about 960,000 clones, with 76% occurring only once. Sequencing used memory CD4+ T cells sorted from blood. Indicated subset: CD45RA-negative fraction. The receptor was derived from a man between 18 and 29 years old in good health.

For the CDR3, the DNA is TGTGCCAGCAGCCCCGTTACAGGGAACTATGGCTACACCTTC. Translation: CASSPVTGNYGYTF. The rearrangement uses TRBV6-5 and TRBJ1-2, with a weak D call TRBD1 (6 bases). The CDR3 is 14 residues long. CDR1 and CDR2 from the germline V gene are MNHEY and SVGAGI. Trimming took off 6 bases at V and 2 bases at J, with 13 bases between the two ends.